This T cell receptor (beta chain) stems from a study of OX40 agonist ivuxolimab in advanced cancers. General study points: On average, a greater number of expanded clones characterised CD8+ T cells relative to CD4+. With doses of 0.1 to 3.0 mg/kg, CD4+ and CD8+ blood T cells had undergone clonal expansion by week 6. No determination was made of the antigen specificity of the expanded peripheral T cells.

Measured with immunoSEQ multiplex PCR; TCRdb has only the in-frame clones, and not every one. The data contain about 16,000 clones, just under 85% of them singletons. This CDR3 spans 17 amino acids. V was clipped by 0 bases and J by 4 bases; unmatched bases: 8. Germline values: CDR1 SGDLS, CDR2 YYNGEE. Autoimmune disease history or systemic immunosuppression led to patients being barred. Remarks on this clone: Its specificity is unknown.

The sequencing here drew on CD4+ or CD8+ T cells sorted from blood, taken in a trial of the OX40 agonist ivuxolimab. The V gene is TRBV9, the J gene TRBJ2-1; 9 nucleotides align to TRBD1. The sequence came from an adult with an advanced solid tumor such as melanoma, head and neck, liver or kidney cancer. The CDR3 is CASSVETTGTGYNEQFF. For the CDR3, the DNA is TGTGCCAGCAGCGTAGAGACAACCGGGACAGGGTACAATGAGCAGTTCTTC. The variable domain in full, completed from reference TRBV9 and TRBJ2-1, reads DSGVTQTPKHLITATGQRVTLRCSPRSGDLSVYWYQQSLDQGLQFLIQYYNGEERAKGNILERFSAQQFPDLHSELNLSSLELGDSALYFCASSVETTGTGYNEQFFGPGTRLTVL.